These T cell receptor beta chains were read from a single sample in a study of blood T cell repertoires in COVID-19. This table comes from immunoSEQ multiplex PCR, and its TCRdb copy is limited to in-frame clones, with some not included. The repertoire holds 150,000 to 200,000 clones, with 88% as singletons. Sequenced input: PBMCs or T cells enriched from blood (not recorded which). Receptor source: a woman aged 50 to 60 who had recovered from COVID-19. Each CDR3 is given with its conserved first and last residue. Each record gives: D gene, clone size, V gene, J gene, CDR3 protein, CDR3 DNA. The D gene is left open where the match is weak. Only part of the rows carry a size: once, few, many, or a class if the clone is expanded.

>.|.|TRBV18|TRBJ1-2
CASSPYGSGGGYTF
TGTGCCAGCTCACCTTACGGCTCCGGGGGTGGCTACACCTTC
>.|.|TRBV4-2|TRBJ1-1
CASSQELGLNTEAFF
TGTGCCAGCAGCCAGGAGTTGGGACTCAACACTGAAGCTTTCTTT
>.|few|TRBV4-2|TRBJ1-3
CASSQQDQGIEVGNTIYF
TGTGCCAGCAGCCAACAAGATCAGGGTATCGAGGTTGGAAACACCATATATTTT
>.|.|TRBV18|TRBJ1-1
CAAGPLGRAEAFF
TGTGCTGCGGGACCGCTCGGTAGGGCTGAAGCTTTCTTT
>.|.|TRBV7-2|TRBJ1-2
CASTHREGGYTF
TGTGCCAGCACCCACAGGGAGGGTGGCTACACCTTC
>.|.|TRBV5-1|TRBJ2-2
CASSLAGGLTGELFF
TGCGCCAGCAGCTTGGCGGGGGGCCTCACCGGGGAGCTGTTTTTT
>.|.|TRBV3-1/TRBV3-2|TRBJ2-1
CASSPSRVPLSYNEQFF
TGTGCCAGCAGCCCGTCACGGGTCCCCCTCTCCTACAATGAGCAGTTCTTC
>TRBD2|.|TRBV9|TRBJ2-5
CASSVDPSGGAVETQYF
TGTGCCAGCAGCGTAGACCCTAGCGGGGGGGCGGTGGAGACCCAGTACTTC
>.|few|TRBV7-3|TRBJ2-3
CASSRSSSSDTQYF
TGTGCCAGCAGCCGATCTAGTAGTTCAGATACGCAGTATTTT
>.|.|TRBV15|TRBJ2-2
CATSRDPGTGELFF
TGTGCCACCAGCAGAGATCCAGGCACCGGGGAGCTGTTTTTT
>.|.|TRBV6-5|TRBJ1-4
CASSYGGFGEKLFF
TGTGCCAGCAGTTACGGCGGGTTTGGCGAAAAACTGTTTTTT
>TRBD1|.|TRBV7-2|TRBJ2-3
CASSYRGRNTDTQYF
TGTGCCAGCAGTTACAGGGGGAGGAACACAGATACGCAGTATTTT
>.|once|TRBV27|TRBJ1-2
CASSLSLYGYTF
TGTGCCAGCAGTTTATCTTTATATGGCTACACCTTC
>TRBD2|.|TRBV2|TRBJ2-1
CASSGGRGGNEQFF
TGTGCCAGCAGTGGGGGGCGGGGGGGCAATGAGCAGTTCTTC
>.|.|TRBV7-2|TRBJ1-4
CASSLAVRAGLNEKLFF
TGTGCCAGCAGCTTAGCGGTTCGAGCAGGGCTTAATGAAAAACTGTTTTTT
>.|.|TRBV10-3|TRBJ1-5
CAISQGVGNQPQHF
TGTGCCATTTCACAGGGTGTTGGCAATCAGCCCCAGCATTTT
>.|.|TRBV9|TRBJ1-3
CASSVAGFAGNTIYF
TGTGCCAGCAGCGTAGCAGGGTTCGCTGGAAACACCATATATTTT
>.|.|TRBV3-1/TRBV3-2|TRBJ2-2
CASSQVTPPGELFF
TGTGCCAGCAGCCAAGTAACTCCCCCCGGGGAGCTGTTTTTT
>.|.|TRBV29-1|TRBJ1-1
CSATDGGTEAFF
TGCAGCGCAACAGACGGTGGCACTGAAGCTTTCTTT
>.|.|TRBV12-5|TRBJ2-7
CASAQSDYNEQYF
TGTGCTAGTGCCCAATCAGACTATAACGAGCAGTACTTC
>TRBD1|.|TRBV6-1|TRBJ1-4
CASSESTGGGEKLFF
TGTGCCAGCAGTGAGTCGACAGGGGGAGGCGAAAAACTGTTTTTT
>.|few|TRBV5-1|TRBJ2-1
CASSLARVSEQFF
TGCGCCAGCAGCTTGGCCAGGGTAAGCGAGCAGTTCTTC
>.|.|TRBV18|TRBJ2-3
CASSPLGGLSTDTQYF
TGTGCCAGCTCACCACTCGGGGGGCTGAGCACAGATACGCAGTATTTT
>.|.|TRBV24-1|TRBJ2-1
CATSDPGTGGEQFF
TGTGCCACCAGTGACCCGGGGACCGGGGGTGAGCAGTTCTTC
>.|.|TRBV20-1|TRBJ1-1
CSASRGAGREAFF
TGCAGTGCTAGTCGCGGGGCCGGGAGGGAAGCTTTCTTT
>TRBD1|.|TRBV7-9|TRBJ1-4
CASSQAGGTNEKLFF
TGTGCCAGCAGCCAGGCAGGGGGAACTAATGAAAAACTGTTTTTT
>.|.|TRBV19|TRBJ1-2
CASSIRNYGYTF
TGTGCCAGTAGTATCCGTAACTATGGCTACACCTTC
>.|.|TRBV9|TRBJ2-3
CASSVGLDSLWGTQYF
TGTGCCAGCAGCGTAGGGTTGGACTCCCTTTGGGGTACGCAGTATTTT
>.|few|TRBV5-4|TRBJ1-1
CASSFRDTEAFF
TGTGCCAGCAGCTTCCGGGATACTGAAGCTTTCTTT
>.|.|TRBV29-1|TRBJ2-2
CSVEEQTAPNTGELFF
TGCAGCGTTGAAGAGCAGACAGCGCCCAACACCGGGGAGCTGTTTTTT
>.|.|TRBV7-8|TRBJ1-2
CASSLGGSGGYTF
TGTGCCAGCAGCTTAGGGGGAAGCGGTGGCTACACCTTC
>.|.|TRBV7-2|TRBJ2-5
CASRSDRRPETQYF
TGTGCCAGCAGGTCCGATAGGCGGCCAGAGACCCAGTACTTC
>.|few|TRBV7-2|TRBJ2-7
CASSSSGGHGYEQYF
TGTGCCAGCAGCTCGTCAGGGGGGCACGGCTACGAGCAGTACTTC
>TRBD2|.|TRBV5-4|TRBJ2-3
CASSLPTSGGPDTQYF
TGTGCCAGCAGCTTGCCGACTAGCGGGGGTCCAGATACGCAGTATTTT
>TRBD1|few|TRBV18|TRBJ1-2
CASSPRGQEFYGYTF
TGTGCCAGCTCACCACGGGGACAGGAGTTCTATGGCTACACCTTC
>TRBD1|.|TRBV7-9|TRBJ1-2
CASSSGQGAHGYTF
TGTGCCAGCAGCTCCGGACAGGGAGCCCATGGCTACACCTTC
>TRBD1|once|TRBV28|TRBJ1-2
CASRPAGTGDYGYTF
TGTGCCAGCAGGCCAGCCGGGACAGGGGATTATGGCTACACCTTC
>.|.|TRBV14|TRBJ2-1
CASSQDRRGGFRYNEQFF
TGTGCCAGCAGCCAAGATAGAAGGGGGGGGTTCCGCTACAATGAGCAGTTCTTC
>.|.|TRBV5-1|TRBJ1-3
CASSLTGTGNTIYF
TGCGCCAGCAGCTTGACAGGCACTGGAAACACCATATATTTT
>.|.|TRBV4-2|TRBJ2-1
CASSQAPGSSSYNEQFF
TGTGCCAGCAGCCAAGCCCCCGGGAGCTCCTCCTACAATGAGCAGTTCTTC
>TRBD1|.|TRBV7-2|TRBJ1-5
CASRRDSSYQPQHF
TGTGCCAGCAGACGGGACAGCTCCTATCAGCCCCAGCATTTT
>TRBD2|.|TRBV19|TRBJ2-7
CASSSLSGGPFYEQYF
TGTGCCAGTAGTTCCCTGAGCGGGGGGCCGTTCTACGAGCAGTACTTC
>.|.|TRBV2|TRBJ2-1
CASSKDRNAAREQFF
TGTGCCAGCAGTAAAGACAGGAATGCCGCGAGAGAGCAGTTCTTC
>TRBD1|.|TRBV6-1|TRBJ2-7
CASSEMDRGRTYEQYF
TGTGCCAGCAGTGAAATGGACAGGGGACGGACTTACGAGCAGTACTTC